The following is a TCR beta chain sequence with its context. This sample is drawn from a study of T cell clones after liver transplantation. The wider study: A pre-transplant mixed lymphocyte reaction with TCRbeta sequencing defined graft-donor-reactive clones followed in post-transplant blood. Third-party-reactive TCRbeta sequences from pre-transplant mixed lymphocyte reactions served as antigen-independent comparators.

V lost 5 bases, J lost 6 bases, and 2 bases stayed unmatched. Germline V gene sequence: CDR1 SGHAT, CDR2 FQDESV (reference sequence). This CDR3 is built from 14 residues. Libraries were prepared by immunoSEQ multiplex PCR; TCRdb keeps only in-frame clonotypes and omits some of them. The table has roughly 15,000 clones, over 90% seen once. Sample: CD8+ T cells from blood, taken before liver transplant. This receptor was identified in a human donor who received a liver transplant. This chain connects TRBV11-1 to TRBJ2-7; 15 positions match TRBD2. CDR3 loop: CASSGLAGGFEQYF. CDR3 in DNA: TGTGCCAGCAGCGGACTAGCGGGAGGGTTCGAGCAGTACTTC.